This T cell receptor beta chain was recovered during a study of monozygotic twins with inflammatory bowel disease. CDR1 and CDR2 (germline): LGHNA, YNFKEQ. CDR3 size: 18 residues. One entry per CDR3 protein, without DNA, is what TCRdb gives after re-calling the 5' RACE reads. The specimen's table records fewer than 550,000 distinct CDR3 sequences. V and J are TRBV4-2 and TRBJ2-7; TCRdb's assignment of TRBD2 cannot be checked, as there is no DNA. The sample taken for sequencing was blood. The receptor was isolated from a human donor with ulcerative colitis or Crohn's disease, or a healthy co-twin of an affected twin (not recorded which). CDR3: CASSQERTSGGPYYEQYF.